Listed below are T cell receptor beta chains from one sample, sequenced in a study of T-cell reconstitution after alpha-beta-depleted transplantation in children. MiXCR, run by TCRdb on the PCR reads, gives a single entry per CDR3 protein. Of 80,000 to 100,000 distinct CDR3 sequences listed, 20% to 30% are singletons. The source was PBMCs, collected before TCRalphabeta/CD19-depleted stem cell transplant. The receptor source for this set is a boy younger than 10 with acute lymphoblastic leukemia, due to receive a stem cell transplant. Each CDR3 is given with its conserved first and last residue. Fields, in order: V gene, clone size, D gene, J gene, CDR3 DNA, CDR3 protein. D genes are given only for firm matches. Size is omitted from some rows. Given values are once, few, many or a class for expanded clones.

>TRBV6-1|-|-|TRBJ2-4
TGTGCCAGCAGTGAATTGGCAGGTGGAGGGCAACTCCTAGCCAAAAACATTCAGTACTTC
CASSELAGGGQLLAKNIQYF
>TRBV20-1|-|TRBD2|TRBJ2-7
TGCAGTGCTAGAAACCTAGCTAGCGGGTGGTCTTCCTACGAGCAGTACTTC
CSARNLASGWSSYEQYF
>TRBV24-1|-|-|TRBJ1-5
TGTGCCACCAGTGAATGGGGTCAGCCCCAGCATTTT
CATSEWGQPQHF
>TRBV3-1|-|-|TRBJ2-7
TGTGCCAGCAGCCCTTTGGTGCGCACAGGAAGGGATGGTTACGAGCAGTACTTC
CASSPLVRTGRDGYEQYF
>TRBV28|-|-|TRBJ2-5
TGTGCCAGCGGCACTTTTACGGAGACCCAGTACTTC
CASGTFTETQYF
>TRBV11-3|-|-|TRBJ2-1
TGTGCCAGCAGCTTAGACGGCACTCGGAATGAGCAGTTCTTC
CASSLDGTRNEQFF
>TRBV12-3/TRBV12-4|-|TRBD1|TRBJ2-1
TGTGCCAGCAGTTGGACAGGGTCGGGGAATGAGCAGTTCTTC
CASSWTGSGNEQFF
>TRBV7-3|few|-|TRBJ2-2
TGTGCCAGCAGCCCGGGCTCCGGGGACACCGGGGAGCTGTTTTTT
CASSPGSGDTGELFF
>TRBV2|few|TRBD2|TRBJ2-6
TGTGCCAGCGGGACTAGCGGAGGCGTCATCTCTGGGGCCAACGTCCTGACTTTC
CASGTSGGVISGANVLTF
>TRBV7-2|once|TRBD2|TRBJ2-2
TGTGCCAGCAGCTTCCATAGCGGGACCAACACCGGGGAGCTGTTTTTT
CASSFHSGTNTGELFF
>TRBV3-1|-|TRBD2|TRBJ2-7
TGTGCCAGCAGCCTTGGGACTAGCGGAGGCGAGCAGTACTTC
CASSLGTSGGEQYF
>TRBV5-1|many|-|TRBJ2-7
TGCGCCAGCAGCTTGGTCTTAGCGGAGGGGCGAGAGCAGTACTTC
CASSLVLAEGREQYF
>TRBV12-3/TRBV12-4|-|-|TRBJ2-7
TGTGCCAGCAGTTTCCCGAATCGAGTTCACGAGCAGTACTTC
CASSFPNRVHEQYF
>TRBV12-3/TRBV12-4|few|TRBD1|TRBJ2-2
TGTGCCGGAAGAGGGGGACAGGGGGTTCCCGGGGAGCTGTTTTTT
CAGRGGQGVPGELFF
>TRBV9|few|TRBD2|TRBJ2-3
TGTGCCAGCAGCGCGACTAGCGGGAGGGCCCTCACAGATACGCAGTATTTT
CASSATSGRALTDTQYF
>TRBV7-9|few|TRBD2|TRBJ2-5
TGTGCCAGCAGCTTAACGACTAGCGGGAAGGAGACCCAGTACTTC
CASSLTTSGKETQYF
>TRBV6-2/TRBV6-3|-|TRBD1|TRBJ1-1
TGTGCCAGCAGTTACCTCCGGACAGGGGGAGCTTTCTTT
CASSYLRTGGAFF
>TRBV5-4|-|-|TRBJ2-3
TGTGCCAGCAGCACTCACTCCCGAGATACGCAGTATTTT
CASSTHSRDTQYF
>TRBV7-3|few|TRBD1|TRBJ2-7
TGTGCCAGCAGCGCGGACAGGGGACGCCCTAAGTACTTC
CASSADRGRPKYF
>TRBV7-7|few|-|TRBJ2-1
TGTGCCAGCAGCCCCGGGATTTACAATGAGCAGTTCTTC
CASSPGIYNEQFF
>TRBV9|-|-|TRBJ2-1
TGTGCCAGCAGCCACCGATTAGCGGAGGTTAATGAGCAGTTCTTC
CASSHRLAEVNEQFF
>TRBV6-5|-|-|TRBJ1-6
TGTGCCAGCAGTTACGCAGGATCGGTTAATTCACCCCTCCACTTT
CASSYAGSVNSPLHF
>TRBV11-2|few|-|TRBJ2-5
TGTGCCAGCAGCTTATCCTCCTCCGGGGAGACCCAGTACTTC
CASSLSSSGETQYF
>TRBV5-6|few|TRBD2|TRBJ2-5
TGTGCCAGCATATGGAGGCCCGGGACTAGCGGCTCTAGTGGGGGAGAGACCCAGTACTTC
CASIWRPGTSGSSGGETQYF
>TRBV5-1|-|-|TRBJ2-6
TGCGCCAGCAGCTTGGCCCCGGGGGCTGGGGCCAACGTCCTGACTTTC
CASSLAPGAGANVLTF